Each of the 28 T cell receptor beta chains below was sequenced from the same sample in a study of blood T cell repertoires in COVID-19. Generated by immunoSEQ multiplex PCR, the TCRdb table keeps only in-frame clones and is missing some. The table lists roughly 270,000 clones, 75% to 85% of them singletons. The sample was peripheral blood. The receptors shown here come from a man aged 45-60 years with active or convalescent COVID-19.

This chain joins TRBV29-1 and TRBJ1-1; 7 bases line up with TRBD1. This CDR3 has 14 amino acids. Germline V gene lookup returns CDR1 SQVTM and CDR2 ANQGSEA. J gave up 4 bases and V 4 bases, and 9 bases lay outside the gene matches. The CDR3 is CSVVTGAGGTEAFF. The DNA of the CDR3 is TGCAGCGTTGTCACAGGGGCGGGCGGCACTGAAGCTTTCTTT.

J is TRBJ1-5 and V is TRBV6-5; perhaps TRBD1 as D (5 bases). Germline lookup yields CDR1 MNHEY and CDR2 SVGAGI. The ends were cut back, 4 bases at V and 1 base at J, with 14 bases in the middle. The CDR3 sequence is 16 residues long. In DNA, the CDR3 is TGTGCCAGCAGTTCTTTTGGGACTGCGAGCAATCAGCCCCAGCATTTT. It specifies CASSSFGTASNQPQHF.

The rearrangement uses TRBV3-1 (or the pseudogene TRBV3-2) and TRBJ1-1, with D maybe TRBD1 (6 bases). V shed 6 bases and J shed 2 bases, with 13 bases lying between them. The CDR3 runs 14 residues. CDR1 LGHDT and CDR2 YNNKEL come from the germline V gene (reference sequence). CDR3 DNA sequence: TGTGCCAGCAGGAGGGACACCCCAAACACTGAAGCTTTCTTT. It is translated as CASRRDTPNTEAFF.

This chain connects TRBV18 to TRBJ1-3, with D possibly being TRBD1 (5 bases). This CDR3 contains 16 residues. V lost 3 bases to trimming and J lost 2 bases, with 14 bases between them. Looked up from germline, CDR1 is KGHSH and CDR2 is LQKENI. CDR3 amino acids: CASSPPSPRAGNTIYF. CDR3 DNA: TGTGCCAGCTCACCTCCCTCCCCCAGGGCTGGAAACACCATATATTTT.

V is TRBV4-1 and J is TRBJ2-2; TRBD2 matches at 11 bases. The germline gives CDR1 MGHRA, CDR2 YSYEKL. The CDR3 has 16 amino acids. Losses at the gene ends were 2 bases for V and 7 bases for J; bases not matched to a gene: 6. CDR3 in DNA: TGCGCCAGCAGCCAATCTCTAGCGGGAGGCATCGGGGAGCTGTTTTTT. Protein product: CASSQSLAGGIGELFF.

The chain carries TRBV19 and TRBJ2-1, with a tentative D call TRBD2 (5 bases). Germline values: CDR1 LNHDA, CDR2 SQIVND (reference sequence). The CDR3 spans 13 residues. V lost 8 bases and J lost 5, with 13 bases in between. In nucleotides, the CDR3 is TGTGCCAGTTCGGGATTCGCGGACAATGAGCAGTTCTTC. Translating it yields CASSGFADNEQFF.

J is TRBJ2-1 and V is TRBV18, with TRBD2 matching over 11 bases. J gave up 7 bases and V 3 bases, and 8 bases lay outside the gene matches. The length of the CDR3 is 16 residues. Germline lookup yields CDR1 KGHSH and CDR2 LQKENI. CDR3 residues: CASSPPLAGGPNEQFF. The CDR3 DNA reads TGTGCCAGCTCACCCCCCTTAGCGGGAGGGCCTAATGAGCAGTTCTTC.

V is TRBV10-1 and J is TRBJ1-4; 7 bases match TRBD1. The CDR3 loop spans 17 amino acids. CDR1 and CDR2 from the germline V gene are WNHNN and SYGVQD (reference sequence). After removal of 1 base from V and 8 bases from J, the junction contained 13 bases not matched to a gene. The CDR3: CASSEWNQQGLKEKLFF. The CDR3 bases are TGCGCCAGCAGTGAGTGGAACCAACAGGGGTTAAAGGAAAAACTGTTTTTT.

V usage is TRBV7-2 and J usage is TRBJ2-3; 9 nucleotides match TRBD2. The CDR3 runs to 16 residues. Germline-derived CDR1 and CDR2 are SGHTA and FQGNSA. V lost 5 bases and J lost 1; bases outside the gene matches: 7. CDR3 nucleotides: TGTGCCAGCAGCCGGGGCGGCGGGAGGGGCACAGATACGCAGTATTTT. It translates to CASSRGGGRGTDTQYF.

The chain combines TRBV28 with TRBJ1-2; tentatively, D is TRBD1 (5 bases). CDR3 length: 14 amino acids. The germline V gene encodes CDR1 MDHEN and CDR2 SYDVKM. Trimming removed 2 bases from V and 2 bases from J, with 9 bases in between. The CDR3 coding sequence is TGTGCCAGCAGTTTAGGATCAGGGAACTATGGCTACACCTTC. This codes for CASSLGSGNYGYTF.

This clone was seen a few times. The V and J genes are TRBV7-8 and TRBJ1-5; D gene unclear. This CDR3 region has 14 residues. Germline CDR1 reads SGHVS; CDR2 reads FQNEAQ. Trimming removed 7 bases at V and 7 bases at J, with 17 bases between. The CDR3 DNA reads as TGTGCCAGCACCCCCAACCCTTATAGACAGCCCCAGCATTTT. It is translated as CASTPNPYRQPQHF.

The chain joins TRBV6-1 to TRBJ2-1; 10 bases match TRBD2. CDR3 size: 17 residues. The germline V gene has CDR1 MNHNS and CDR2 SASEGT. V lost 3 bases, J lost 3 bases, and 8 bases stayed unmatched. CDR3 region: CASSEGSGRTFYNEQFF. The CDR3 nucleotides are TGTGCCAGCAGTGAGGGTAGCGGGAGGACGTTCTACAATGAGCAGTTCTTC.

This chain connects TRBV6-6 to TRBJ1-5; D is uncertain. The CDR3 consists of 16 residues. CDR1 is MNHNY, CDR2 SVGAGI, per germline (reference sequence). Trimming stripped 9 bases from V and 1 base from J, with 19 bases between. CDR3 sequence reads: CARTTRRGGSNQPQHF. The CDR3 region has the DNA TGTGCCAGAACCACCCGACGGGGAGGCAGCAATCAGCCCCAGCATTTT.

In nucleotides, the CDR3 is TGTGCCAGCAGTACAGGTCCAATGGTCTCCTACGAGCAGTACTTC. Translation gives CASSTGPMVSYEQYF. V gene TRBV7-2 combines with J gene TRBJ2-7; D possibly corresponds to TRBD1 (5 bases). V gave up 6 bases and J gave up 0 bases, with 15 bases separating them. This CDR3 has 15 residues. In germline, CDR1 is SGHTA, CDR2 FQGNSA.

The chain carries TRBV2 and TRBJ2-1; the D gene is possibly TRBD2 (6 bases). Looked up from germline, CDR1 is SNHLY and CDR2 is FYNNEI. V was trimmed by 2 bases and J by 4 bases, leaving 9 bases between them. The CDR3 totals 14 residues. CDR3 nucleotide sequence: TGTGCCAGCAGTGAACGGGACTTATACAATGAGCAGTTCTTC. It codes for CASSERDLYNEQFF.

This chain uses TRBV5-6 with TRBJ1-2; 8 bases are a match to TRBD1. The junction had 4 bases not matched to a gene; V was cut back by 4 bases and J by 2 bases. Germline V gene data show CDR1 as SGHDT and CDR2 as YYEEEE. This CDR3 contains 14 residues. CDR3 DNA sequence: TGTGCCAGCAGCCTAAGGACAGGGAACTATGGCTACACCTTC. Translated, it gives CASSLRTGNYGYTF.

This clone has only one observation. The CDR3: CSASYTGTNYGYTF. CDR3 nucleotides: TGCAGTGCTAGTTATACAGGGACTAACTATGGCTACACCTTC. The rearrangement links TRBV20-1 to TRBJ1-2, with D perhaps matching TRBD1 (6 bases). Germline lookup yields CDR1 DFQATT and CDR2 SNEGSKA (reference sequence). This CDR3 has 14 amino acids. Trimming removed 3 bases at V and 0 bases at J, with 11 bases between.

The chain is built from TRBV27 and TRBJ2-1; TRBD1 matches at 10 bases. Germline values: CDR1 MNHEY, CDR2 SMNVEV (reference sequence). The CDR3 covers 15 residues. V was pared by 2 bases and J by 6 bases, with 4 bases of the junction left unmatched. The CDR3 loop reads CASSLRGTGANEQFF. The CDR3 coding sequence is TGTGCCAGCAGTTTAAGGGGGACAGGGGCCAATGAGCAGTTCTTC.

The chain carries TRBV7-9 and TRBJ2-1; TRBD2 agrees at 8 bases. This CDR3 region has 15 residues. Per germline, CDR1 SEHNR and CDR2 FQNEAQ (reference sequence). After removal of 5 bases from V and 9 bases from J, the junction contained 12 bases not matched to a gene. The CDR3 region is CASSLGTRVYSEQFF. DNA of the CDR3: TGTGCCAGCAGCCTCGGGACTAGAGTTTATAGTGAGCAGTTCTTC.

This chain joins TRBV4-1 and TRBJ1-1; 7 positions match TRBD1. V lost 4 bases and J lost 2; bases outside the gene matches: 4. Per the germline V gene, CDR1 is MGHRA and CDR2 is YSYEKL. This CDR3 has 14 residues. CDR3 nucleotides: TGCGCCAGCAGCCGCAGGGACAGTAACACTGAAGCTTTCTTT. It encodes CASSRRDSNTEAFF.

In nucleotides, the CDR3 is TGTGCCAGCAGCTTTTTTGCGGGGAAGGGTTACAATGAGCAGTTCTTC. This gives the protein CASSFFAGKGYNEQFF. The chain links TRBV7-2 to TRBJ2-1, with D possibly TRBD2 on 6 matching bases. Germline CDR1 reads SGHTA; CDR2 reads FQGNSA. The length of the CDR3 is 16 residues. V gave up 3 bases and J gave up 4 bases, with 16 bases separating them.

This clone was seen just once. This chain connects TRBV12-3 or TRBV12-4 to TRBJ1-4, with no clear D. The CDR3 spans 13 residues. With 3 bases removed from V and 4 bases from J, the gap between germline ends came to 6 bases. The CDR3 loop is CASSLKSNEKLFF. CDR3 bases: TGTGCCAGCAGTTTGAAGAGTAATGAAAAACTGTTTTTT.

This clone has at least ten counts. The V and J genes are TRBV7-8 and TRBJ2-1; TRBD1 matches 11 bases. J gave up 5 bases and V 5 bases, and 14 bases lay outside the gene matches. The CDR3 totals 18 residues. The germline V gene has CDR1 SGHVS and CDR2 FQNEAQ. As DNA, the CDR3 is TGTGCCAGCAGCCCATTCAGGACAGGGGGCCGAACAAACAATGAGCAGTTCTTC. The encoded protein is CASSPFRTGGRTNNEQFF.

The chain is built from TRBV3-1 (or the pseudogene TRBV3-2) and TRBJ2-7; 10 bases are shared with TRBD1. CDR3 length equals 15 residues. The junction had 7 bases not matched to a gene; V was cut back by 5 bases and J by 3 bases. Germline V CDR1 and CDR2: LGHDT, YNNKEL (reference sequence). The CDR3 coding sequence is TGTGCCAGCAGCGGCCGGGACAGGGGAGTCTACGAGCAGTACTTC. Its translation is CASSGRDRGVYEQYF.

This sequence joins TRBV6-5 and TRBJ1-5; a possible D gene is TRBD1 (6 bases). This CDR3 spans 14 amino acids. The V gene lost 6 bases and the J gene lost 5 bases, with 14 bases spanning the gap. The germline V gene has CDR1 MNHEY and CDR2 SVGAGI. The CDR3 bases are TGTGCCAGCAGGCGAGGACAGATTGATCAGCCCCAGCATTTT. Amino acids: CASRRGQIDQPQHF.

The CDR3 region is CASSLAPGQGVNSPLHF. The CDR3 nucleotides are TGTGCCAGCAGCTTGGCCCCCGGACAGGGTGTTAATTCACCCCTCCACTTT. The chain employs TRBV5-4 and TRBJ1-6; 8 bases agree with TRBD1. V trimming: 0 bases; J trimming: 6 bases; junction bases outside the gene matches: 8. In germline, CDR1 is SGHNT, CDR2 YYREEE (reference sequence). This CDR3 contains 17 residues.

The V gene is TRBV7-9, the J gene TRBJ2-1, with 8 bases aligning to TRBD2. V gave up 6 bases and J gave up 3 bases; unmatched junction bases: 10. CDR3 size: 16 residues. Per germline, CDR1 SEHNR and CDR2 FQNEAQ (reference sequence). CDR3 DNA sequence: TGTGCCAGCAGGGAAGTGGCGGGAGGCAGCTACAATGAGCAGTTCTTC. It translates to CASREVAGGSYNEQFF.

The chain carries TRBV9 and TRBJ2-7; 7 nucleotides line up with TRBD2. This CDR3 contains 14 residues. CDR1 is SGDLS, CDR2 YYNGEE, per germline. V lost 3 bases, J lost 4 bases, and 7 bases stayed unmatched. The CDR3 region is CASSGASGSYEQYF. CDR3 DNA sequence: TGTGCCAGCAGCGGAGCTAGCGGAAGTTACGAGCAGTACTTC.